This is a list of T cell receptor beta chains from one sample in a study of OX40 agonist ivuxolimab in advanced cancers. Produced via immunoSEQ multiplex PCR; TCRdb's table is partial and in-frame only. The data show about 50,000 clones, 90% to 95% seen once. The sample consisted of CD4+ or CD8+ T cells sorted from blood, taken in a trial of the OX40 agonist ivuxolimab. All receptors derive from an adult with an advanced solid tumor such as melanoma, head and neck, liver or kidney cancer. Both conserved end residues are part of each CDR3. The order of the fields is CDR3 length, D gene, clone size, V gene, J gene, CDR3 protein, CDR3 DNA. The D gene is left open where the match is weak. Not all rows give a size; the values are once, few, many and, for expanded clones, a class.

len: 14; d_gene: NA; abundance: NA; v_gene: TRBV7-3; j_gene: TRBJ1-5; CDR3aa: CASSADRLNQPQHF; CDR3nt: TGTGCCAGCAGCGCCGACAGGTTGAATCAGCCCCAGCATTTT
len: 14; d_gene: NA; abundance: NA; v_gene: TRBV13; j_gene: TRBJ2-7; CDR3aa: CASSLRRDPYEQYF; CDR3nt: TGTGCCAGCAGCTTACGGCGGGATCCCTACGAGCAGTACTTC
len: 14; d_gene: NA; abundance: NA; v_gene: TRBV27; j_gene: TRBJ2-1; CDR3aa: CASSSGLTYNEQFF; CDR3nt: TGTGCCAGCAGTTCGGGACTCACTTACAATGAGCAGTTCTTC
len: 13; d_gene: TRBD1; abundance: NA; v_gene: TRBV19; j_gene: TRBJ2-7; CDR3aa: CASSPRGPNEQYF; CDR3nt: TGTGCCAGTAGCCCCAGGGGGCCCAACGAGCAGTACTTC
len: 17; d_gene: TRBD2; abundance: NA; v_gene: TRBV9; j_gene: TRBJ2-1; CDR3aa: CASSGTSGGSSYNEQFF; CDR3nt: TGTGCCAGCAGCGGGACTAGCGGGGGGAGCTCCTACAATGAGCAGTTCTTC
len: 13; d_gene: TRBD1; abundance: NA; v_gene: TRBV9; j_gene: TRBJ1-1; CDR3aa: CASRGQGGTEAFF; CDR3nt: TGTGCCAGCAGGGGACAGGGAGGGACTGAAGCTTTCTTT
len: 11; d_gene: NA; abundance: NA; v_gene: TRBV6-1; j_gene: TRBJ2-5; CDR3aa: CASSPWETQYF; CDR3nt: TGTGCCAGCAGCCCTTGGGAGACCCAGTACTTC
len: 15; d_gene: TRBD2; abundance: NA; v_gene: TRBV15; j_gene: TRBJ2-7; CDR3aa: CATSSRTSGSNEQYF; CDR3nt: TGTGCCACCAGCAGTCGGACTAGCGGGAGCAACGAGCAGTACTTC
len: 12; d_gene: NA; abundance: NA; v_gene: TRBV5-6; j_gene: TRBJ2-7; CDR3aa: CASSLLWGEQYF; CDR3nt: TGTGCCAGCAGCTTGCTGTGGGGCGAGCAGTACTTC
len: 17; d_gene: TRBD1; abundance: NA; v_gene: TRBV5-1; j_gene: TRBJ1-2; CDR3aa: CASSLDRDRGYNYGYTF; CDR3nt: TGCGCCAGCAGCTTGGACCGGGACAGGGGGTATAACTATGGCTACACCTTC
len: 10; d_gene: NA; abundance: NA; v_gene: TRBV27; j_gene: TRBJ2-3; CDR3aa: CASTLKGPYF; CDR3nt: TGTGCCAGCACCCTGAAGGGACCTTATTTT
len: 17; d_gene: TRBD2; abundance: NA; v_gene: TRBV11-3; j_gene: TRBJ2-1; CDR3aa: CASSPPGGGPSYNEQFF; CDR3nt: TGTGCCAGCAGCCCCCCGGGGGGAGGGCCCTCCTACAATGAGCAGTTCTTC
len: 17; d_gene: NA; abundance: NA; v_gene: TRBV21-1; j_gene: TRBJ2-7; CDR3aa: CASSQGREIHPAYEQYF; CDR3nt: TGTGCCAGCAGCCAAGGTCGGGAAATCCACCCCGCCTACGAGCAGTACTTC
len: 13; d_gene: NA; abundance: NA; v_gene: TRBV5-1; j_gene: TRBJ2-7; CDR3aa: CASRRDGTYEQYF; CDR3nt: TGCGCCAGCAGAAGGGACGGCACCTACGAGCAGTACTTC
len: 14; d_gene: NA; abundance: NA; v_gene: TRBV27; j_gene: TRBJ2-1; CDR3aa: CASSSLLLAHEQFF; CDR3nt: TGTGCCAGCAGTTCTCTGCTCCTAGCCCATGAGCAGTTCTTC
len: 17; d_gene: NA; abundance: few; v_gene: TRBV19; j_gene: TRBJ1-1; CDR3aa: CASSIDRGGHPDTEAFF; CDR3nt: TGTGCCAGTAGTATAGATCGAGGAGGGCATCCGGACACTGAAGCTTTCTTT
len: 14; d_gene: NA; abundance: NA; v_gene: TRBV4-1; j_gene: TRBJ2-1; CDR3aa: CASEVRVAYNEQFF; CDR3nt: TGCGCCAGCGAAGTGAGGGTTGCCTACAATGAGCAGTTCTTC
len: 13; d_gene: NA; abundance: NA; v_gene: TRBV30; j_gene: TRBJ1-6; CDR3aa: CASQLGGNSPLHF; CDR3nt: TGTGCCTCTCAATTGGGGGGAAATTCACCCCTCCACTTT
len: 14; d_gene: TRBD1; abundance: NA; v_gene: TRBV6-5; j_gene: TRBJ2-7; CDR3aa: CASSKGTGGYEQYF; CDR3nt: TGTGCCAGCAGTAAAGGGACAGGGGGTTACGAGCAGTACTTC
len: 14; d_gene: TRBD2; abundance: few; v_gene: TRBV7-8; j_gene: TRBJ2-7; CDR3aa: CASSPRGGAYEQYF; CDR3nt: TGTGCCAGCAGCCCACGGGGAGGGGCCTACGAGCAGTACTTC
len: 16; d_gene: TRBD1; abundance: once; v_gene: TRBV9; j_gene: TRBJ1-2; CDR3aa: CASSVAGTGGFYGYTF; CDR3nt: TGTGCCAGCAGCGTAGCTGGGACAGGGGGCTTCTATGGCTACACCTTC
len: 16; d_gene: NA; abundance: NA; v_gene: TRBV28; j_gene: TRBJ1-5; CDR3aa: CASRHRQLDSNQPQHF; CDR3nt: TGTGCCAGCAGACACCGACAGCTCGATAGCAATCAGCCCCAGCATTTT
len: 11; d_gene: NA; abundance: NA; v_gene: TRBV7-9; j_gene: TRBJ2-2; CDR3aa: CASSPGGELFF; CDR3nt: TGTGCCAGCAGCCCTGGCGGGGAGCTGTTTTTT
len: 15; d_gene: TRBD2; abundance: NA; v_gene: TRBV6-6; j_gene: TRBJ2-7; CDR3aa: CASIRLAGGPHEQYF; CDR3nt: TGTGCCAGCATTCGACTAGCGGGAGGGCCGCACGAGCAGTACTTC
len: 16; d_gene: NA; abundance: NA; v_gene: TRBV5-6; j_gene: TRBJ2-2; CDR3aa: CASSLHDGRITGELFF; CDR3nt: TGTGCCAGCAGCTTGCACGATGGTAGAATCACCGGGGAGCTGTTTTTT
len: 11; d_gene: NA; abundance: NA; v_gene: TRBV11-2; j_gene: TRBJ2-7; CDR3aa: CASSYSYEQYF; CDR3nt: TGTGCCAGCAGCTACAGCTACGAGCAGTACTTC
len: 15; d_gene: TRBD2; abundance: NA; v_gene: TRBV11-2; j_gene: TRBJ2-7; CDR3aa: CASSLDRGSGRKQYF; CDR3nt: TGTGCCAGCAGCTTAGATCGTGGTAGCGGGAGGAAGCAGTACTTC
len: 17; d_gene: NA; abundance: NA; v_gene: TRBV2; j_gene: TRBJ2-3; CDR3aa: CASSEGRGGSSTDTQYF; CDR3nt: TGTGCCAGCAGTGAAGGTCGAGGAGGGTCGTCCACAGATACGCAGTATTTT
len: 15; d_gene: TRBD2; abundance: NA; v_gene: TRBV4-3; j_gene: TRBJ2-1; CDR3aa: CASSPGLAGTNEQFF; CDR3nt: TGCGCCAGCAGCCCTGGACTAGCGGGAACCAATGAGCAGTTCTTC
len: 14; d_gene: TRBD2; abundance: NA; v_gene: TRBV9; j_gene: TRBJ2-7; CDR3aa: CASSVAGTSDEQYF; CDR3nt: TGTGCCAGCAGCGTCGCCGGGACTAGCGACGAGCAGTACTTC
len: 14; d_gene: TRBD1; abundance: NA; v_gene: TRBV27; j_gene: TRBJ1-4; CDR3aa: CASSTRDSAEKLFF; CDR3nt: TGTGCCAGCAGTACCCGGGACAGTGCTGAAAAACTGTTTTTT
len: 13; d_gene: TRBD1; abundance: NA; v_gene: TRBV19; j_gene: TRBJ1-1; CDR3aa: CASSRQGRTEAFF; CDR3nt: TGTGCCAGTAGTAGACAGGGCCGCACTGAAGCTTTCTTT
len: 15; d_gene: TRBD2; abundance: NA; v_gene: TRBV5-1; j_gene: TRBJ2-7; CDR3aa: CASNLAGGPSYEQYF; CDR3nt: TGCGCCAGCAACCTAGCGGGAGGGCCATCCTACGAGCAGTACTTC
len: 13; d_gene: NA; abundance: NA; v_gene: TRBV11-2; j_gene: TRBJ2-7; CDR3aa: CASNLGWGYEQYF; CDR3nt: TGTGCCAGCAACCTCGGGTGGGGGTACGAGCAGTACTTC
len: 15; d_gene: TRBD1; abundance: NA; v_gene: TRBV4-3; j_gene: TRBJ1-4; CDR3aa: CASSQETGINEKLFF; CDR3nt: TGCGCCAGCAGCCAAGAGACAGGGATTAATGAAAAACTGTTTTTT
len: 13; d_gene: NA; abundance: NA; v_gene: TRBV6-5; j_gene: TRBJ2-7; CDR3aa: CASSPDISYEQYF; CDR3nt: TGTGCCAGCAGCCCGGACATATCCTACGAGCAGTACTTC
len: 14; d_gene: NA; abundance: NA; v_gene: TRBV10-1; j_gene: TRBJ2-7; CDR3aa: CASSSGDKDHEQYF; CDR3nt: TGCGCCAGCAGCTCGGGGGACAAAGACCACGAGCAGTACTTC
len: 12; d_gene: NA; abundance: NA; v_gene: TRBV7-9; j_gene: TRBJ2-2; CDR3aa: CASSVVIGELFF; CDR3nt: TGTGCCAGCAGCGTAGTGATCGGGGAGCTGTTTTTT
len: 18; d_gene: TRBD2; abundance: NA; v_gene: TRBV5-4; j_gene: TRBJ2-7; CDR3aa: CASSFMGTLAGPTYEQYF; CDR3nt: TGTGCCAGCAGCTTTATGGGGACCCTAGCGGGACCTACCTACGAGCAGTACTTC
len: 15; d_gene: NA; abundance: NA; v_gene: TRBV27; j_gene: TRBJ1-5; CDR3aa: CASSSGLGGNRPQHF; CDR3nt: TGTGCCAGCAGTTCAGGTCTGGGGGGAAATCGGCCCCAGCATTTT
len: 13; d_gene: NA; abundance: NA; v_gene: TRBV15; j_gene: TRBJ2-7; CDR3aa: CATRGDSSYEQYF; CDR3nt: TGTGCCACCAGGGGGGATAGCAGCTACGAGCAGTACTTC
len: 17; d_gene: TRBD1; abundance: once; v_gene: TRBV7-6; j_gene: TRBJ1-3; CDR3aa: CASSLDSTGALGNTIYF; CDR3nt: TGTGCCAGCAGCTTAGACTCGACAGGGGCTTTGGGAAACACCATATATTTT
len: 17; d_gene: TRBD1; abundance: NA; v_gene: TRBV4-3; j_gene: TRBJ1-3; CDR3aa: CASSQLTGTDSGNTIYF; CDR3nt: TGCGCCAGCAGCCAGCTGACAGGGACCGACTCTGGAAACACCATATATTTT
len: 14; d_gene: NA; abundance: NA; v_gene: TRBV10-3; j_gene: TRBJ2-5; CDR3aa: CAISDGQYQETQYF; CDR3nt: TGTGCCATCAGTGATGGACAGTACCAAGAGACCCAGTACTTC
len: 14; d_gene: NA; abundance: NA; v_gene: TRBV28; j_gene: TRBJ1-5; CDR3aa: CATRGTPGYQPQHF; CDR3nt: TGTGCCACCCGGGGTACACCCGGCTATCAGCCCCAGCATTTT
len: 12; d_gene: TRBD2; abundance: NA; v_gene: TRBV9; j_gene: TRBJ2-7; CDR3aa: CASSATSNEQYF; CDR3nt: TGTGCCAGCAGCGCGACTAGCAACGAGCAGTACTTC
len: 16; d_gene: NA; abundance: NA; v_gene: TRBV27; j_gene: TRBJ1-5; CDR3aa: CASSLYGRVSNQPQHF; CDR3nt: TGTGCCAGCAGTTTATATGGCAGAGTAAGCAATCAGCCCCAGCATTTT
len: 11; d_gene: NA; abundance: NA; v_gene: TRBV27; j_gene: TRBJ1-3; CDR3aa: CATRREGTIYF; CDR3nt: TGTGCCACCCGTCGGGAGGGAACCATATATTTT